This T cell receptor (beta chain) originates from a study of T cells after yellow fever vaccination (dated by TCRdb to the late 2010s). Regarding the research as a whole: The SMART-Seq v4 Ultra Low Input RNA kit was used to prepare libraries from fractions with low cell numbers. To follow T-cell clones before and after both primary and booster YFV17D yellow fever vaccination, bulk TCR alpha and beta repertoires underwent longitudinal sequencing. Two healthy male donors, one aged 18 to 30 and one aged 30 to 39 years, made up the cohort. Blood samples were taken at several timepoints before and after primary and secondary immunization, and bulk PBMC replicates and cell subsets were isolated.

What the work shows at the level of the full study, not this receptor alone: A small share of clonotypes was detected in both CD4 and CD8 compartments, with the overlap likely arising from convergent recombination. Because abundant contaminating clonotypes from the bulk population could be contained in FACS-sorted repertoires, computational filtering was required. The study included only a couple of donors, which limits how far the findings can be generalized. Compared with the primary T-cell response, the secondary T-cell response was faster but weaker, reaching its peak on day 5 rather than on day 15. After the booster, most of the clones that had expanded following primary vaccination were detected again (roughly 96% of CD4 and around 90% of CD8), which suggests that memory was broadly maintained.

To note about this clonotype: There is no known antigen for this receptor. The input lacks base qualities; no much larger clone sits a single base away.

Trimming removed 6 bases from V and 6 bases from J; the gene matches leave 9 bases unexplained. The CDR3, from cysteine to phenylalanine, totals 17 residues. Only the CDR3 DNA stays, 51 bases, in frame from base 1. According to the germline V gene, CDR1 reads MNHNS and CDR2 reads SASEGT. The treatment or condition label, as the study defines it: live attenuated yellow fever vaccine strain. Two biological replicates of bulk PBMCs were collected at each blood-draw timepoint. A standard Ficoll-Paque protocol was used to isolate PBMCs from peripheral blood. RNA was extracted with TriZol from bulk PBMCs, CD4 and CD8 fractions, and dextramer-positive and dextramer-negative fractions. Synthesis of TCR cDNA relied on 5'RACE template switching, a step that introduced a universal primer site along with unique molecular identifiers. cDNA synthesis was primed from both the TCR alpha and TCR beta constant segments. Library amplification involved two PCR steps, and the second step added sample barcodes and sequencing adapters. Sequencing of the libraries was done on either Illumina HiSeq 2500 (2x100 bp) or NovaSeq (2x150 bp). For the original study's pipeline: MIGEC was used to demultiplex reads and collapse the reads into UMI consensus sequences, and MiXCR was used for V(D)J alignment. Vaccine-responding clonotypes were defined with edgeR using replicate PBMC samples, requiring FDR below 0.01 and a log2 fold change above 5 up to day 15. Bulk clonotypes were assigned CD4 or CD8 identity according to which sequenced CD4 or CD8 repertoire held them at higher abundance. Clones were called with MiXCR by TCRdb after fastp trimmed the public reads at Q25, and only in-frame beta chains were retained. Rows are unified per CDR3 protein, each entry keeping the most common DNA and genes. TCRdb's processing, not the authors', yielded these V and J calls. This sample is represented by more than 350,000 distinct CDR3 sequences; about 9.9% of them were singletons. The ten largest clones take up less than 20% of the sample.

This chain joins TRBV6-1 to TRBJ2-1, with 15 central nucleotides matching TRBD2. The source was PBMCs, collected on the day of the first yellow fever vaccination. The source is a man aged 18 to 30 who received the YFV17D yellow fever vaccine. The DNA reads as follows: TGTGCCAGCAGAGCCGGACTAGCGGGGGGGTATACCAATGAGCAGTTCTTC. It translates to CASRAGLAGGYTNEQFF.